This T cell receptor beta chain was sequenced in a study of blood T cell repertoires in COVID-19. Study-level information: Acute and convalescent COVID-19 specimens originated in the United States, Italy and Spain. The cDNA or gDNA used as material had been derived from T cells, B-cell-depleted T cells, or PBMCs.

Sequencing was performed with immunoSEQ multiplex PCR; in TCRdb, only in-frame clones are kept and a portion is missing. The sample carries roughly 50,000 clones, roughly 85% recorded once. Germline-derived CDR1 and CDR2 are MDHEN and SYDVKM. The length of the CDR3 is 12 residues. Sequencing was done on a sample of peripheral blood. This TCR was sampled from a man in his sixties with acute or convalescent COVID-19. The V and J genes are TRBV28 and TRBJ2-7, with a weak D call TRBD1 (6 bases). The DNA of the CDR3 is TGTCGAGTGAGTGGACAGACCTACGAGCAGTACTTC. This encodes CRVSGQTYEQYF.